What follows are 18 T cell receptor beta chains derived from one specimen sequenced in a study of blood T cell repertoires in COVID-19. Sequencing was performed with immunoSEQ multiplex PCR; in TCRdb, only in-frame clones are kept and a portion is missing. This sample carries around 320,000 clones, around nine tenths of them seen once, and the ten largest clones take under 3%. Material for sequencing was PBMCs or T cells enriched from blood (not recorded which). These receptors all come from a woman aged 45 to 65 who had been exposed to COVID-19.

J is TRBJ2-6 and V is TRBV30; 7 bases match TRBD1. The CDR3 spans 14 residues. J gave up 0 bases and V 5 bases, and 1 base lay outside the gene matches. Germline V gives CDR1 GTSNPN, CDR2 SVGIG (reference sequence). The CDR3 region is CAWDRVSGANVLTF. The CDR3 DNA follows: TGTGCCTGGGACAGGGTCTCTGGGGCCAACGTCCTGACTTTC.

V and J are TRBV28 and TRBJ2-5, with D possibly being TRBD1 (6 bases). The CDR3 is 15 amino acids. The germline gives CDR1 MDHEN, CDR2 SYDVKM. V was trimmed by 4 bases and J by 5 bases, leaving 17 bases between them. CDR3 DNA: TGTGCCAGCAGTTCAGGACCTCAGGGGTTTGAGACCCAGTACTTC. Its translation: CASSSGPQGFETQYF.

The chain joins TRBV28 to TRBJ2-1; a weak D match, TRBD2 (7 bases). The CDR3 is 16 residues long. Germline V lookup: CDR1 MDHEN, CDR2 SYDVKM. V lost 2 bases and J 9 bases, leaving 20 bases between the germline ends. CDR3 sequence (DNA): TGTGCCAGCAGTTTAGGGGGGGGCGTCCCAGGTAGTGAGCAGTTCTTC. Protein sequence: CASSLGGGVPGSEQFF.

The chain uses TRBV9 and TRBJ2-6, with TRBD1 identical over 8 bases. Trimming took 7 bases from V and 3 from J; bases not matched to a gene: 12. The CDR3 runs to 17 residues. Germline loops: CDR1 SGDLS, CDR2 YYNGEE. CDR3 sequence: CASSEPGRGHGANVLTF. As DNA, the CDR3 is TGTGCCAGCTCCGAACCAGGCAGGGGGCATGGGGCCAACGTCCTGACTTTC. Combining the CDR3 with reference TRBV9 and TRBJ2-6 gives the whole variable domain DSGVTQTPKHLITATGQRVTLRCSPRSGDLSVYWYQQSLDQGLQFLIQYYNGEERAKGNILERFSAQQFPDLHSELNLSSLELGDSALYFCASSEPGRGHGANVLTFGAGSRLTVL.

Concerning this clone itself: Its ends do not fully match the called genes, so a read error is possible. V is TRBV7-7 and J is TRBJ2-1; 12 bases fit TRBD2. Germline V CDR1 and CDR2: SSHAT, FNYEAQ (reference sequence). The CDR3 length is 16 residues. CDR3 in amino acids: CASSLGGLAGYNEQFF. The CDR3 bases are TGTGCTAGCAGCTTAGGGGGACTAGCGGGTTACAATGAGCAGTTCTTC.

The chain combines TRBV10-3 with TRBJ2-1; 9 bases line up with TRBD2. The CDR3 is made up of 15 amino acids. Germline lookup yields CDR1 ENHRY and CDR2 SYGVKD. The junction had 4 bases not matched to a gene; V was cut back by 0 bases and J by 7 bases. The CDR3 here is CAISESRGGRNEQFF. CDR3 in DNA: TGTGCCATCAGTGAGTCGCGGGGGGGGAGAAATGAGCAGTTCTTC.

V usage is TRBV5-1 and J usage is TRBJ1-3; 7 positions agree with TRBD1. This CDR3 has 15 amino acids. After removal of 5 bases from V and 0 bases from J, the junction contained 5 bases not matched to a gene. Germline V gene sequence: CDR1 SGHRS, CDR2 YFSETQ. The CDR3 loop reads CASRRDRDSGNTIYF. DNA for the CDR3: TGCGCCAGCAGAAGGGACAGAGACTCTGGAAACACCATATATTTT.

The chain uses TRBV5-1 and TRBJ1-5; perhaps TRBD1 as D (5 bases). Germline CDR1 is SGHRS and CDR2 is YFSETQ. The CDR3 length is 15 residues. The V end was cut by 2 bases, the J end by 7 bases, with 16 bases between. This CDR3 is CASSFSGAMGQPQHF. For the CDR3, the DNA is TGCGCCAGCAGCTTCAGCGGGGCCATGGGGCAGCCCCAGCATTTT.

This clone has just a few counts. The V gene is TRBV5-6, the J gene TRBJ1-2, with 8 bases fitting TRBD1. CDR1 is SGHDT and CDR2 is YYEEEE in the germline V gene. The junction had 10 bases not matched to a gene; V was cut back by 4 bases and J by 5 bases. The CDR3 has 15 amino acids. CDR3 in amino acids: CASSSGAGGRYGYTF. DNA for the CDR3: TGTGCCAGCAGCAGCGGGGCAGGGGGCAGGTATGGCTACACCTTC.

This clone has a handful of counts. V and J are TRBV11-3 and TRBJ1-3; the match to TRBD1 covers 7 bases. This CDR3 is 16 amino acids long. Germline-derived CDR1 and CDR2 are SGHNT and YENEEA. V was pared by 5 bases and J by 0 bases, with 7 bases of the junction left unmatched. CDR3 residues: CASSAPGQHSGNTIYF. In DNA, the CDR3 is TGTGCCAGCAGCGCCCCGGGACAGCACTCTGGAAACACCATATATTTT.

This chain joins TRBV27 and TRBJ2-7; no clear D gene. The CDR3 contains 13 residues. V shed 3 bases and J shed 2 bases, with 8 bases lying between them. Germline CDR1 and CDR2: MNHEY and SMNVEV (reference sequence). CDR3 sequence: CASSFNIPYEQYF. The CDR3 DNA reads TGTGCCAGCAGTTTTAACATACCCTACGAGCAGTACTTC.

V and J are TRBV27 and TRBJ2-6; D remains unclear. Deletions cut 3 bases from V and 0 bases from J, with 3 bases between. This CDR3 spans 14 amino acids. Per the germline V gene, CDR1 is MNHEY and CDR2 is SMNVEV (reference sequence). The CDR3 nucleotides are TGTGCCAGCAGTTTCTTCTCTGGGGCCAACGTCCTGACTTTC. Residues: CASSFFSGANVLTF.

The chain has TRBV27 and TRBJ1-1; D not resolved. Germline CDR1 MNHEY, CDR2 SMNVEV (reference sequence). V lost 0 bases, J lost 3 bases, and 11 bases lay in between. The CDR3 sequence is 15 residues long. The CDR3 sequence is CASSLSARRYTEAFF. CDR3 DNA: TGTGCCAGCAGTTTATCGGCGAGGAGGTACACTGAAGCTTTCTTT.

V gene TRBV5-1 combines with J gene TRBJ1-2, with D possibly being TRBD1 (6 bases). Germline CDR1 and CDR2: SGHRS and YFSETQ. The CDR3 extends over 12 amino acids. Between the trimmed V and J ends, which lost 4 bases and 7 bases, there was a span of 11 bases. In nucleotides, the CDR3 is TGCGCCAGCAGCAACAACAGGGCTGGCTACACCTTC. Translating it yields CASSNNRAGYTF. The full variable domain, completed using reference TRBV5-1 and TRBJ1-2, is KAGVTQTPRYLIKTRGQQVTLSCSPISGHRSVSWYQQTPGQGLQFLFEYFSETQRNKGNFPGRFSGRQFSNSRSEMNVSTLELGDSALYLCASSNNRAGYTFGSGTRLTVV.

This clone was detected once. V and J are TRBV10-2 and TRBJ1-4; D perhaps matches TRBD1 (5 bases). The V gene lost 8 bases and the J gene lost 8 bases, with 21 bases spanning the gap. The CDR3 loop spans 15 amino acids. Germline V gene lookup returns CDR1 WSHSY and CDR2 SAAADI. The CDR3 loop is CASLPGQTEREKLFF. DNA for the CDR3: TGCGCCAGCCTGCCTGGACAAACAGAACGCGAAAAACTGTTTTTT.

A note on this clone: This sample includes further DNA sequences coding for the same CDR3. The gene calls are TRBV5-1 and TRBJ2-5; D not certain. V was clipped by 0 bases and J by 4 bases, with 7 bases between them. CDR3 length: 13 amino acids. CDR1 and CDR2 from the germline V gene are SGHRS and YFSETQ. CDR3 loop: CASSLGLGETQYF. The CDR3 DNA reads as TGCGCCAGCAGCTTGGGACTTGGAGAGACCCAGTACTTC.

In DNA form, the CDR3 reads TGCGCCAGCAGCGTGACAGGGGAAGGGACTGAAGCTTTCTTT. Protein sequence: CASSVTGEGTEAFF. The chain links TRBV5-1 to TRBJ1-1; TRBD1 matches at 8 bases. The V gene's germline CDR1 is SGHRS and CDR2 YFSETQ. V dropped 4 bases and J dropped 5; count of bases not matched to a gene: 7. This CDR3 is built from 14 residues. The variable domain in full, with the rest retrieved from reference TRBV5-1 and TRBJ1-1, is KAGVTQTPRYLIKTRGQQVTLSCSPISGHRSVSWYQQTPGQGLQFLFEYFSETQRNKGNFPGRFSGRQFSNSRSEMNVSTLELGDSALYLCASSVTGEGTEAFFGQGTRLTVV.

This chain connects TRBV28 to TRBJ2-4; the D gene is possibly TRBD2 (5 bases). The germline CDR1 and CDR2 sequences are MDHEN and SYDVKM. Trimming took 6 bases from V and 0 from J, leaving 12 bases between them. CDR3 size: 15 residues. CDR3 loop: CASSLPEVAKNIQYF. CDR3 DNA sequence: TGTGCCAGCAGCTTGCCGGAGGTAGCCAAAAACATTCAGTACTTC.